This TCR beta chain was retrieved from a study of T cell responses to AZD1222 COVID-19 vaccine. Study-level findings and limits: Vaccine-related CD4 TCRs covered spike, predominating at 160-218 and 743-854. Baseline seropositivity occurred in only a handful of AZD1222 recipients. Donor demographics were predominantly white British with a female majority; clonal diversity may be underestimated.

Here immunoSEQ multiplex PCR was the method, and the copy in TCRdb shows in-frame clones only, minus some. The data show about 130,000 clones, 80% to 95% seen once. As to this clone: The antigen is undetermined.

Source: peripheral blood, taken on day 0 of AZD1222 vaccination. This receptor was taken from an adult in good health.

The CDR3 sequence: CASSLIPDRLNTEAFF. As DNA, the CDR3 is TGTGCCAGCAGTCTAATCCCGGACAGATTGAACACTGAAGCTTTCTTT. The J gene is TRBJ1-1, the V gene TRBV6-6, with D possibly matching TRBD1 (6 bases). This CDR3 has 16 amino acids. V dropped 5 bases and J dropped 0 bases, with 16 bases sitting between them. Per germline, CDR1 MNHNY and CDR2 SVGAGI (reference sequence).